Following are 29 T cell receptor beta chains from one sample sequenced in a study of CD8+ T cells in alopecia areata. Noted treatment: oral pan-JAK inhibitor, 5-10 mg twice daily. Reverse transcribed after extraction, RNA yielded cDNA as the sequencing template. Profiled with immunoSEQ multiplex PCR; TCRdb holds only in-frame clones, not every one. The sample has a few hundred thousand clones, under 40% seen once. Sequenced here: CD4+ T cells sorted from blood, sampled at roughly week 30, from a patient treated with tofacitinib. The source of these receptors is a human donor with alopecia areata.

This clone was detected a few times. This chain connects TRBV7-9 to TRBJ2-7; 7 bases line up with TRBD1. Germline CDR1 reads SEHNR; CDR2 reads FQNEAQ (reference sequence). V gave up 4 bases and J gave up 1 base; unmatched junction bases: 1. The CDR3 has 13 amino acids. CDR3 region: CASSSGQSYEQYF. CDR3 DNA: TGTGCCAGCAGCTCGGGACAGTCCTACGAGCAGTACTTC.

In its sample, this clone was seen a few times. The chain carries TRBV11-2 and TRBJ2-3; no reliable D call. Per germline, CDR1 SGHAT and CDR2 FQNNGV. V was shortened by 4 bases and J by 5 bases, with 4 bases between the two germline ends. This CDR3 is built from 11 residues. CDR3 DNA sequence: TGTGCCAGCAGCTCTGGAGATACGCAGTATTTT. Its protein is CASSSGDTQYF.

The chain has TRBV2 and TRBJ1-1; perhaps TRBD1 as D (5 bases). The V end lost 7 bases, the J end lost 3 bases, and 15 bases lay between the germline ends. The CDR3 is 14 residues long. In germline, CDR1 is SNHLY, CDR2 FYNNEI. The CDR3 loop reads CASTLMGGDTEAFF. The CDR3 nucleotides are TGTGCCAGCACCCTAATGGGGGGGGACACTGAAGCTTTCTTT.

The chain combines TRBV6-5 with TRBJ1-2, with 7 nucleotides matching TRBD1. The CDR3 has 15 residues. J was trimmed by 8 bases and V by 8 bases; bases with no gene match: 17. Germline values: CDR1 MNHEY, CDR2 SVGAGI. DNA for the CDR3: TGTGCCAGCGGGATCCTCGCTTCAACAGGGGAAGGCTACACCTTC. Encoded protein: CASGILASTGEGYTF.

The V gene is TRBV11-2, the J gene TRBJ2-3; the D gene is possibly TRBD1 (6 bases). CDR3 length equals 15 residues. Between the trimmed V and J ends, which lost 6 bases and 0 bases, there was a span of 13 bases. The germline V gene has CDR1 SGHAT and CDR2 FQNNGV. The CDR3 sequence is CASRLGTSSTDTQYF. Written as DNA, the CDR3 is TGTGCCAGCAGACTAGGGACATCTAGCACAGATACGCAGTATTTT.

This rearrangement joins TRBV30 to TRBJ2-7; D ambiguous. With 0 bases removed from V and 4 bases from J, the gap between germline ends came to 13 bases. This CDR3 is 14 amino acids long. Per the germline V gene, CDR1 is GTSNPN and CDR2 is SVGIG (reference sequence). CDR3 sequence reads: CAWSVDQPPYEQYF. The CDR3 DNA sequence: TGTGCCTGGAGTGTCGATCAACCCCCTTACGAGCAGTACTTC.

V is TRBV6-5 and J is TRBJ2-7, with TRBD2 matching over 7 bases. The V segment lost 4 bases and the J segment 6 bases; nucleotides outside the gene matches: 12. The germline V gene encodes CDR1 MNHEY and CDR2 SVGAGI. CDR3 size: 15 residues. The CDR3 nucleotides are TGTGCCAGCAGTTCCAAGAGTAGGGGCGGGGGCGAGCAGTACTTC. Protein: CASSSKSRGGGEQYF.

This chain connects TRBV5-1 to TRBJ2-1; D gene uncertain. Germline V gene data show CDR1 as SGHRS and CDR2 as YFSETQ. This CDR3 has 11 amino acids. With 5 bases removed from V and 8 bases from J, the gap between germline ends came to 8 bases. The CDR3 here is CASSKTDEQFF. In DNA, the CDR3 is TGCGCCAGCAGTAAGACCGATGAGCAGTTCTTC.

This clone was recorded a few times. The CDR3 nucleotides read TGTGCCAGCAGTCGACTAGCGGGAGAGCATGAGCAGTTCTTC. Translation gives CASSRLAGEHEQFF. This chain joins TRBV27 and TRBJ2-1, with 12 bases lining up with TRBD2. The CDR3 has 14 residues. The V gene's germline CDR1 is MNHEY and CDR2 SMNVEV (reference sequence). The J segment lost 8 bases and the V segment lost 5 bases, leaving 4 bases of the junction unmatched.

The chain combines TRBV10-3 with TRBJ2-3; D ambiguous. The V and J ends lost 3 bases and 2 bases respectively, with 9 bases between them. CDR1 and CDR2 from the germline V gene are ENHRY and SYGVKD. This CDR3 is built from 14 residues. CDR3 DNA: TGTGCCATCAGTGATGGGGATGTCACAGATACGCAGTATTTT. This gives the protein CAISDGDVTDTQYF.

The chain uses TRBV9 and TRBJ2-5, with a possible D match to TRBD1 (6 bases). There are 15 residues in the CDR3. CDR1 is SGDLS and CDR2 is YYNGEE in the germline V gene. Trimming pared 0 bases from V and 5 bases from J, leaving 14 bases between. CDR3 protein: CASSVGPVGAETQYF. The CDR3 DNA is TGTGCCAGCAGCGTAGGGCCGGTGGGGGCGGAGACCCAGTACTTC.

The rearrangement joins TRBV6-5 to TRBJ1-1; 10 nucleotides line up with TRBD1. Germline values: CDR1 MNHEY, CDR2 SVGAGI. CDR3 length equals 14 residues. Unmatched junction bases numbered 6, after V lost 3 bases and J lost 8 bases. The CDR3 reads CASSYSGQGLEAFF. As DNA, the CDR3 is TGTGCCAGCAGTTATTCGGGACAGGGGTTAGAAGCTTTCTTT.

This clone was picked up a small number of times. CDR3 amino acids: CASSLRADQETQYF. CDR3 bases: TGCGCCAGCAGCCTGAGGGCAGACCAAGAGACCCAGTACTTC. V is TRBV5-1 and J is TRBJ2-5; D may be TRBD2 (5 bases). V was cut by 4 bases and J by 0 bases, with 10 bases left in between. The CDR3 covers 14 residues. Germline V gene lookup returns CDR1 SGHRS and CDR2 YFSETQ.

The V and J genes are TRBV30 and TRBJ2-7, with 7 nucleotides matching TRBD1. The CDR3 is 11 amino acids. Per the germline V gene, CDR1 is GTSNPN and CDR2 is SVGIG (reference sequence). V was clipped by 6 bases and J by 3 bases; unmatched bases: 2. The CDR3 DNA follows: TGTGCCTGTGCAGGGGGCTACGAGCAGTACTTC. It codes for CACAGGYEQYF.

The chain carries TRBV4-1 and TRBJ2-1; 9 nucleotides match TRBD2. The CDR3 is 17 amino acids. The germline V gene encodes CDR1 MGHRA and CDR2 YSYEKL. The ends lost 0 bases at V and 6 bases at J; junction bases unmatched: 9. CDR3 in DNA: TGCGCCAGCAGCCAAGATTGGGCGCGGGGGGGCCCCAATGAGCAGTTCTTC. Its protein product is CASSQDWARGGPNEQFF.

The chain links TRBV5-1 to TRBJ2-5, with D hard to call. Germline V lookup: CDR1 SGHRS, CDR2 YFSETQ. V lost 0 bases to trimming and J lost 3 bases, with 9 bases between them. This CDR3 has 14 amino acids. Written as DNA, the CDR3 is TGCGCCAGCAGCTTGGAGGGCAGAGAAGAGACCCAGTACTTC. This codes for CASSLEGREETQYF.

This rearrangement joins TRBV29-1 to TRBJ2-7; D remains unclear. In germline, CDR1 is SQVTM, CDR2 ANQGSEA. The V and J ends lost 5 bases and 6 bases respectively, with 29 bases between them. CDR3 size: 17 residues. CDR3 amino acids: CSVFSLWSASRPSEQYF. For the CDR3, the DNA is TGCAGCGTTTTTTCCCTTTGGTCGGCCAGCCGACCCAGCGAGCAGTACTTC.

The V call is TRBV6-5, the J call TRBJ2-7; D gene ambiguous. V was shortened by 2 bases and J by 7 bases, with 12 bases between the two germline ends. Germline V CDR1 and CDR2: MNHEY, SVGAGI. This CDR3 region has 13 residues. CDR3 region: CASSYPLGGEQYF. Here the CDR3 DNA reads TGTGCCAGCAGTTACCCCCTCGGTGGAGAGCAGTACTTC.

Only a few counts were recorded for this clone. DNA of the CDR3: TGCAGCGTTGAGACTAGCGGGGCCCTTAACATTCAGTACTTC. Translation gives CSVETSGALNIQYF. The gene calls are TRBV29-1 and TRBJ2-4; 11 bases agree with TRBD2. Germline V gene lookup returns CDR1 SQVTM and CDR2 ANQGSEA. The trim removed 3 bases at V and 7 bases at J, leaving 5 bases unmatched. The length of the CDR3 is 14 residues.

The CDR3 sequence is CAWTGVGGPSEQFF. For the CDR3, the DNA is TGTGCCTGGACCGGCGTGGGGGGCCCTAGTGAGCAGTTCTTC. The chain uses TRBV30 and TRBJ2-1, with D perhaps TRBD1 or TRBD2 (6 bases each). This CDR3 has 14 amino acids. Trimming removed 4 bases from V and 9 bases from J, with 19 bases in between. Per the germline V gene, CDR1 is GTSNPN and CDR2 is SVGIG (reference sequence).

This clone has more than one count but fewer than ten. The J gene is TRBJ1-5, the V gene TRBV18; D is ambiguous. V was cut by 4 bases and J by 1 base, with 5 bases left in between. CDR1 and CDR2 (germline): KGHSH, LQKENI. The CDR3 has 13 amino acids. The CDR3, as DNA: TGTGCCAGCTCACTGGAAAGCAATCAGCCCCAGCATTTT. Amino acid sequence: CASSLESNQPQHF.

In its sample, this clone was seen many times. CDR3 amino acids: CASSPRKAGANVLTF. In DNA, the CDR3 is TGTGCCAGCAGCCCCCGGAAGGCTGGGGCCAACGTCCTGACTTTC. The V call is TRBV14, the J call TRBJ2-6; D ambiguous. The CDR3 extends over 15 amino acids. Trimming shortened V by 4 bases and J by 2 bases, and 9 bases separated the two germline ends. Per the germline V gene, CDR1 is SGHDN and CDR2 is FVKESK.

The CDR3: CASRRVTYEQYF. CDR3 DNA: TGTGCCAGCCGAAGAGTAACTTACGAGCAGTACTTC. The chain couples TRBV6-5 to TRBJ2-7; no reliable D call. V dropped 8 bases and J dropped 4 bases, with 12 bases sitting between them. Germline assignment: CDR1 MNHEY and CDR2 SVGAGI. The CDR3 is made up of 12 amino acids.

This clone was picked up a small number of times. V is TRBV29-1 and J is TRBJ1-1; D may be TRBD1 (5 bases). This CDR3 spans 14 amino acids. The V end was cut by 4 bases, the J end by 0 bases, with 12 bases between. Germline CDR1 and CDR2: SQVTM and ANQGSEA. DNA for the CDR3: TGCAGCGTTGCGGGAGGGACTTTGAACACTGAAGCTTTCTTT. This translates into CSVAGGTLNTEAFF.

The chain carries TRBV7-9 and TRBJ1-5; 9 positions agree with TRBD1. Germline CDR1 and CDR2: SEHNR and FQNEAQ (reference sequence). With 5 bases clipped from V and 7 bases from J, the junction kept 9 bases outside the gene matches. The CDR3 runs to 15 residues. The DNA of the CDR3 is TGTGCCAGCAGCCAAACAGGGGGCAGCGGCCAGCCCCAGCATTTT. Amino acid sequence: CASSQTGGSGQPQHF.

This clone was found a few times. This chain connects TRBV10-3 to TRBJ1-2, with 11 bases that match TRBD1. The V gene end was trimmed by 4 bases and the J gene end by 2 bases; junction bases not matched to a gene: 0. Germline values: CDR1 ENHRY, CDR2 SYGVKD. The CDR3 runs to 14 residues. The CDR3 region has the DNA TGTGCCATCAGTGGGACAGGGGGCAACTATGGCTACACCTTC. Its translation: CAISGTGGNYGYTF.

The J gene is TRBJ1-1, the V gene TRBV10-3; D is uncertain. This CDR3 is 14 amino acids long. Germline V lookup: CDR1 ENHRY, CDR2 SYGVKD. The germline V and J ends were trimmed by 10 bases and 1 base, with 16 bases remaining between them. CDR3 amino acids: CATGGKRKNTEAFF. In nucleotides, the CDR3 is TGTGCCACAGGAGGAAAGAGAAAGAACACTGAAGCTTTCTTT.

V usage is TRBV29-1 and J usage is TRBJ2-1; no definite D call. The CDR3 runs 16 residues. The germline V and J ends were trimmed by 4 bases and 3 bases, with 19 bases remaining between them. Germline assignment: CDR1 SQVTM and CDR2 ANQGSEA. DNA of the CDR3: TGCAGCGTTGCGGAGAACCGAGACCTATTCTACAATGAGCAGTTCTTC. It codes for CSVAENRDLFYNEQFF.

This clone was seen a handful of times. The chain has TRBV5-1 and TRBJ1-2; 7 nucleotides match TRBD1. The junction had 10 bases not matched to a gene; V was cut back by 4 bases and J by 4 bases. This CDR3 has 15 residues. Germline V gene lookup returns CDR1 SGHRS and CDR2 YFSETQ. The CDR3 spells CASSIRTGNFYGYTF. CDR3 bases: TGCGCCAGCAGCATACGGACAGGAAACTTCTATGGCTACACCTTC. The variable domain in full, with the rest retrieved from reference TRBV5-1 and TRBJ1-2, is KAGVTQTPRYLIKTRGQQVTLSCSPISGHRSVSWYQQTPGQGLQFLFEYFSETQRNKGNFPGRFSGRQFSNSRSEMNVSTLELGDSALYLCASSIRTGNFYGYTFGSGTRLTVV.